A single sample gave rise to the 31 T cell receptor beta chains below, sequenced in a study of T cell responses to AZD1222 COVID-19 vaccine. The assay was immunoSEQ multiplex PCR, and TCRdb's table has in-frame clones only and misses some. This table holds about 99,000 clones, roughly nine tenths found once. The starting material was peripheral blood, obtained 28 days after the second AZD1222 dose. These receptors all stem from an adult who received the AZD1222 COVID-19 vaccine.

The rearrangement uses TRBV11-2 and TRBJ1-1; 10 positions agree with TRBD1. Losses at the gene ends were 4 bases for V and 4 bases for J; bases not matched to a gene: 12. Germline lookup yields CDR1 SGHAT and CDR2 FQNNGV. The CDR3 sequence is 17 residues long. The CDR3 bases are TGTGCCAGCAGCTCGGACAGGGGGGCCCTTCGTAGCACTGAAGCTTTCTTT. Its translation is CASSSDRGALRSTEAFF.

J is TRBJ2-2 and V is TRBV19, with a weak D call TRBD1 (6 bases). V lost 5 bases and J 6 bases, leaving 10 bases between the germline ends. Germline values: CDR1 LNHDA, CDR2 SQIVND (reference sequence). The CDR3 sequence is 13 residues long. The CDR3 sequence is CASSRQEAGELFF. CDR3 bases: TGTGCCAGTAGTCGACAGGAGGCCGGGGAGCTGTTTTTT.

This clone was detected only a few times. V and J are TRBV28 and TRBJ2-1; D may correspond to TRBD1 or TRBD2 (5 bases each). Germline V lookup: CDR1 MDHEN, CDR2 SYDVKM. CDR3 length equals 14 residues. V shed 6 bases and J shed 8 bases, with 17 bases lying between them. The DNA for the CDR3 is TGTGCCAGCAGCTCCGGGACCTTACCCGATGAGCAGTTCTTC. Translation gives CASSSGTLPDEQFF.

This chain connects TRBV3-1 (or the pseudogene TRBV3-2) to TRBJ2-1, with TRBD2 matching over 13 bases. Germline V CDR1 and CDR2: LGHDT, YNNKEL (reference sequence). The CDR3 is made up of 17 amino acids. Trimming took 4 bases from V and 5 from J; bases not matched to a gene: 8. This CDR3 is CASSPGLAGAINNEQFF. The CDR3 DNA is TGTGCCAGCAGCCCCGGACTAGCGGGAGCGATCAACAATGAGCAGTTCTTC.

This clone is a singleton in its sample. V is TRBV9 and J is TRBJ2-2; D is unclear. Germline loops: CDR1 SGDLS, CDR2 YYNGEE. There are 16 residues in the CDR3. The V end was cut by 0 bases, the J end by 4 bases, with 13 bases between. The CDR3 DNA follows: TGTGCCAGCAGCGTAGAAGCCCTAGGTGGCACCGGGGAGCTGTTTTTT. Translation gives CASSVEALGGTGELFF.

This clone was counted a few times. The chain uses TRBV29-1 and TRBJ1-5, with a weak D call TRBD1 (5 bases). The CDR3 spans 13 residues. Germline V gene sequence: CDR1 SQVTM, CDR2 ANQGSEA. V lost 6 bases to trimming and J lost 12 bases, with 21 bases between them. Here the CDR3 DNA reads TGCAGCGTGACCCCCGGGGCGGGTGGACTCCAGCATTTT. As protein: CSVTPGAGGLQHF.

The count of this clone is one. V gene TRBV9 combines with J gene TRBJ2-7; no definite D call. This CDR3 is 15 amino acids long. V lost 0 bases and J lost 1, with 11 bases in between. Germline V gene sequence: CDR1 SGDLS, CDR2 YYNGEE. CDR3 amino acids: CASSVGQLSSYEQYF. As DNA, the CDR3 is TGTGCCAGCAGCGTAGGCCAGTTAAGTTCCTACGAGCAGTACTTC.

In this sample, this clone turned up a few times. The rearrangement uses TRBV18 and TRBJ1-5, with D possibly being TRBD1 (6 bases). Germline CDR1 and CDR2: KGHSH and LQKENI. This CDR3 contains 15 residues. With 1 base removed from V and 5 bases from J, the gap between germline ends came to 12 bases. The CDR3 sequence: CASSPRAGVDQPQHF. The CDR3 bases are TGTGCCAGCTCACCACGGGCAGGGGTGGATCAGCCCCAGCATTTT. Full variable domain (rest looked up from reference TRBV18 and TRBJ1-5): NAGVMQNPRHLVRRRGQEARLRCSPMKGHSHVYWYRQLPEEGLKFMVYLQKENIIDESGMPKERFSAEFPKEGPSILRIQQVVRGDSAAYFCASSPRAGVDQPQHFGDGTRLSIL.

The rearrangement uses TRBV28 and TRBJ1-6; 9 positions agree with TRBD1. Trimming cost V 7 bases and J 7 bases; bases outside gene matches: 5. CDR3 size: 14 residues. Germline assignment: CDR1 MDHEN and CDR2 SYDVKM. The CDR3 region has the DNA TGTGCCAGCACCCTCGGACAGGGGAATTCACCCCTCCACTTT. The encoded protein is CASTLGQGNSPLHF.

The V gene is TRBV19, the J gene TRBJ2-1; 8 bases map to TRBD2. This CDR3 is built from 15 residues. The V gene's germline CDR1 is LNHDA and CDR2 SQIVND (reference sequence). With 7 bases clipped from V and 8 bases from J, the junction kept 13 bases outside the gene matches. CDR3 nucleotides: TGTGCCAGTACCCTAAAAACGGGAGGGCCCCATGAGCAGTTCTTC. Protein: CASTLKTGGPHEQFF.

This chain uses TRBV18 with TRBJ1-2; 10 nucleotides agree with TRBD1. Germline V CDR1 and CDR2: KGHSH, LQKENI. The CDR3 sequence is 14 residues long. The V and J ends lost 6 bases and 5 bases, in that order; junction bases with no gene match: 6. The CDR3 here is CASSHGDRGYGYTF. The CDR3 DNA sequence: TGTGCCAGCTCCCACGGGGACAGGGGATATGGCTACACCTTC.

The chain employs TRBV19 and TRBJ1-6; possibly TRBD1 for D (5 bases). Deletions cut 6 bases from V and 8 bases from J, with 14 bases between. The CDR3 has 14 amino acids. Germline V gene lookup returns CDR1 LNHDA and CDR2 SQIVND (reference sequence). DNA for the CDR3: TGTGCCAGTAGCCGACAGTTTGAGGATTCACCCCTCCACTTT. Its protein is CASSRQFEDSPLHF.

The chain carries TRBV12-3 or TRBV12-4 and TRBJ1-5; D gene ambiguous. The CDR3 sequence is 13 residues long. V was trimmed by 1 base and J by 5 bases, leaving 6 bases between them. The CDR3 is CASSLGEDQPQHF. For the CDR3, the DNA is TGTGCCAGCAGTTTAGGAGAAGATCAGCCCCAGCATTTT.

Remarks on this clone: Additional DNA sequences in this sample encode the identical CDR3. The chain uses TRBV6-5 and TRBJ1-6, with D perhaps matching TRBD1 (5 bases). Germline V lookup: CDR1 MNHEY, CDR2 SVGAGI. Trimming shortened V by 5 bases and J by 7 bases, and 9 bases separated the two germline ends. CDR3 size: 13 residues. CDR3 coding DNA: TGTGCCAGCAGTAGGGGACGCAATTCACCCCTCCACTTT. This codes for CASSRGRNSPLHF.

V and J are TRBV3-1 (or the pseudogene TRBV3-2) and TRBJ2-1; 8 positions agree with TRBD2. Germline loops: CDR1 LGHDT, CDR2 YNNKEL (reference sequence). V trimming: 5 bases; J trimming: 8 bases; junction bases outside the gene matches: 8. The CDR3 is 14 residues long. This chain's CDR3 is CASSTRAGDDEQFF. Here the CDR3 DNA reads TGTGCCAGCAGCACTAGAGCGGGAGATGATGAGCAGTTCTTC.

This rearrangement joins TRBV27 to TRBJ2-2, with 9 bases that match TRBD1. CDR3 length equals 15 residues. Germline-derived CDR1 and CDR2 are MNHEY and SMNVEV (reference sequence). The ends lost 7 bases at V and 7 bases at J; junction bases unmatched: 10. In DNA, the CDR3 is TGTGCCAGCAACCAACAGGGGGCCCATGACGGGGAGCTGTTTTTT. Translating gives CASNQQGAHDGELFF.

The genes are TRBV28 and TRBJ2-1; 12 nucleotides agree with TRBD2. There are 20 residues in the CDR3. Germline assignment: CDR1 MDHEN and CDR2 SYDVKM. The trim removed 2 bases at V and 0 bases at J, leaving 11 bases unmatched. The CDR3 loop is CASSLQGTSGYQSSYNEQFF. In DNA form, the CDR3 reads TGTGCCAGCAGTTTACAAGGGACTAGCGGGTATCAGAGCTCCTACAATGAGCAGTTCTTC.

The CDR3 nucleotides read TGTGCCAGCAGCCCTAGACAGGGGCAGGGGGAGACCCAGTACTTC. Protein product: CASSPRQGQGETQYF. The genes are TRBV3-1 (or the pseudogene TRBV3-2) and TRBJ2-5; 8 bases line up with TRBD1. V was clipped by 4 bases and J by 5 bases; unmatched bases: 9. The germline V gene encodes CDR1 LGHDT and CDR2 YNNKEL (reference sequence). CDR3 size: 15 residues.

CDR3 bases: TGTGCCAGCACCCAGGGGACCAATCAGCCCCAGCATTTT. It specifies CASTQGTNQPQHF. This rearrangement joins TRBV28 to TRBJ1-5; weak D call: TRBD1 (6 bases). Germline V gene lookup returns CDR1 MDHEN and CDR2 SYDVKM. Trimming removed 7 bases at V and 3 bases at J, with 10 bases between. The length of the CDR3 is 13 residues.

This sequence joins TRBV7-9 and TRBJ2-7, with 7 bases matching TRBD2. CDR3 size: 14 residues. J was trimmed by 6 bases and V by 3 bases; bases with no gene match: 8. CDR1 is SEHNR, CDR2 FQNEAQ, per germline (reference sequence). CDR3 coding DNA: TGTGCCAGCAGCTTGGGAGGGGCGGGTCCCGAGCAGTACTTC. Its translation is CASSLGGAGPEQYF. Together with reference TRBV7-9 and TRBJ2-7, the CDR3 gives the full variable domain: DTGVSQNPRHKITKRGQNVTFRCDPISEHNRLYWYRQTLGQGPEFLTYFQNEAQLEKSRLLSDRFSAERPKGSFSTLEIQRTEQGDSAMYLCASSLGGAGPEQYFGPGTRLTVT.

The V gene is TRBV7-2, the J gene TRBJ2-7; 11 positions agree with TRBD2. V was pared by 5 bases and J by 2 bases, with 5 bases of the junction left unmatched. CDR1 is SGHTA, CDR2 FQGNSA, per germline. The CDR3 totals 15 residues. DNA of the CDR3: TGTGCCAGCAGCCCACTAGCGGGAGTTGCCTACGAGCAGTACTTC. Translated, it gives CASSPLAGVAYEQYF.

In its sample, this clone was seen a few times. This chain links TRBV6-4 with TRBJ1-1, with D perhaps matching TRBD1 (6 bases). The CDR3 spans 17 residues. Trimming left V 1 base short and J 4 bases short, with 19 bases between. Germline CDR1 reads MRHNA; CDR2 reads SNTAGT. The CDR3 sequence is CASSDLYKNRESTEAFF. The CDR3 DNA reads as TGTGCCAGCAGTGACTTATACAAAAACAGGGAGAGCACTGAAGCTTTCTTT.

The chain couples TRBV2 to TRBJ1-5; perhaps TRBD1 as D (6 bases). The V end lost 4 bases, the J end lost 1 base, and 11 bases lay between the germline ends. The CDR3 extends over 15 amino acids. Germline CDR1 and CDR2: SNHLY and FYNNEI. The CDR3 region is CASSVSTGSNQPQHF. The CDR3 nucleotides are TGTGCCAGCAGTGTTTCTACAGGGAGCAATCAGCCCCAGCATTTT.

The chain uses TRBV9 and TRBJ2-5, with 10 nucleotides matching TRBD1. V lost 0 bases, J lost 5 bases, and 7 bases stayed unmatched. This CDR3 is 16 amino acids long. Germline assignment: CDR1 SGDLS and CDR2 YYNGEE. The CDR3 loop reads CASSVGGQGSLETQYF. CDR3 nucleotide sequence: TGTGCCAGCAGCGTAGGGGGACAGGGGAGTCTGGAGACCCAGTACTTC.

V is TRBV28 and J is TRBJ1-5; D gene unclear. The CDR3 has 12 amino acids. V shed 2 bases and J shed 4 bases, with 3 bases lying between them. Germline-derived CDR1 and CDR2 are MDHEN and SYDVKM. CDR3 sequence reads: CASSLKNQPQHF. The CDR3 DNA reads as TGTGCCAGCAGTTTAAAGAATCAGCCCCAGCATTTT.

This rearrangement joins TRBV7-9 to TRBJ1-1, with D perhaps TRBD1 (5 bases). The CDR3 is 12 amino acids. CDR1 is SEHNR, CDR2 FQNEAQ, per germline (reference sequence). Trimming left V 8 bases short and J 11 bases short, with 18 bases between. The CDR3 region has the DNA TGTGCCAGCTTACCCTCCTCAGGGAGTGCTTTCTTT. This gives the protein CASLPSSGSAFF.

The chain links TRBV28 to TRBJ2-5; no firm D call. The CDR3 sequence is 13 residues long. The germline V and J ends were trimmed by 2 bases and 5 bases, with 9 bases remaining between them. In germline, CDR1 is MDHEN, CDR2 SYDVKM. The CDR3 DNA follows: TGTGCCAGCAGTTTAGTCTCGCCGGAGACCCAGTACTTC. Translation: CASSLVSPETQYF.

The CDR3 region is CASSEGHPQAYEQYF. The CDR3 region has the DNA TGTGCCAGCAGTGAGGGCCACCCCCAGGCCTACGAGCAGTACTTC. The J gene is TRBJ2-7, the V gene TRBV2, with D hard to call. CDR3 length: 15 residues. Trimming took off 3 bases at V and 2 bases at J, with 14 bases between the two ends. The germline V gene encodes CDR1 SNHLY and CDR2 FYNNEI.

CDR3 coding DNA: TGTGCCAGCAGCGTAGCCTGGGACAGGCCGAACACTGAAGCTTTCTTT. Amino acids: CASSVAWDRPNTEAFF. The chain couples TRBV9 to TRBJ1-1; TRBD1 aligns across 8 bases. V lost 0 bases, J lost 1 base, and 5 bases stayed unmatched. The CDR3 totals 16 residues. Germline lookup yields CDR1 SGDLS and CDR2 YYNGEE.

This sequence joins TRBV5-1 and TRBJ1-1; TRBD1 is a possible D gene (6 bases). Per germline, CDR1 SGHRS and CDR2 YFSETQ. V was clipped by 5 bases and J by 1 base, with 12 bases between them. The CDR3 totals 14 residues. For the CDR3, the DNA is TGCGCCAGCAGTCGGCAGGGGAGGAACACTGAAGCTTTCTTT. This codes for CASSRQGRNTEAFF.

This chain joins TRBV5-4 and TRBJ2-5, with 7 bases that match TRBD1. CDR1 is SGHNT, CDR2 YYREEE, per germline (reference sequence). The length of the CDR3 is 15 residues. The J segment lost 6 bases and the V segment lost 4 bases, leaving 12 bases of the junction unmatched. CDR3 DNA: TGTGCCAGCAGCCAAGGGACAGCGATTGTAAAGACCCAGTACTTC. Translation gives CASSQGTAIVKTQYF. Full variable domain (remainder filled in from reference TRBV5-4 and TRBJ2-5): ETGVTQSPTHLIKTRGQQVTLRCSSQSGHNTVSWYQQALGQGPQFIFQYYREEENGRGNFPPRFSGLQFPNYSSELNVNALELDDSALYLCASSQGTAIVKTQYFGPGTRLLVL.